This TCR beta chain was sequenced for a study of control samples from healthy donors and cancer patients. Profiling relied on immunoSEQ multiplex PCR, and the TCRdb table lists in-frame clones only, not all of them. The sample lists some 17,000 clones, 85% to 90% occurring once. The CDR3 contains 12 residues. Germline lookup yields CDR1 SNHLY and CDR2 FYNNEI. The V end was cut by 3 bases, the J end by 9 bases, with 10 bases between. The chain links TRBV2 to TRBJ2-3; D remains ambiguous. This receptor was identified in a man aged 55-75 years with head and neck cancer. What was sequenced was PBMCs. Here the CDR3 reads CASSELRATQYF. The DNA of the CDR3 is TGTGCCAGCAGTGAGTTACGGGCAACGCAGTATTTT.